Sequencing of this T cell receptor (beta chain) was carried out in a study of T cells in Graves' hyperthyroidism and ophthalmopathy. At the level of the study: At initial diagnosis, before any treatment had begun, peripheral blood was obtained.

Reasons for excluding patients were uncontrolled infection, other autoimmune disease, pregnancy or lactation. Clinical symptoms, serum thyroxine and TRAb, thyroid ultrasound and orbital computed tomography together formed the diagnostic basis. Regarding the study as a whole: Clonotypes that were expanded in thyroid above 0.001 mostly appeared in blood too.

Germline-derived CDR1 and CDR2 are DFQATT and SNEGSKA (reference sequence). CDR3 length: 13 residues. Trimming shortened V by 5 bases and J by 5 bases, and 15 bases separated the two germline ends. This clonotype showed up just a few times. Its antigen remains unidentified. Researchers took RNA transcripts and amplified the TCR beta CDR3 regions from them. First-round RT-PCR of the TCR CDR3 relied on the HTBI primer set. In TCRdb, the multiplex PCR reads were re-called with MiXCR into one record per CDR3 protein. This table has 400,000 to 600,000 distinct CDR3 sequences, around 15% appearing once. The sequence came from a woman aged 25 to 39 with Graves' ophthalmopathy. V and J are TRBV20-1 and TRBJ2-5, with D possibly TRBD1 on 5 matching bases. Input material: blood. The CDR3 sequence: CSALGQAPETQYF. The CDR3 DNA is TGCAGTGCTTTGGGGCAAGCGCCGGAGACCCAGTACTTC.